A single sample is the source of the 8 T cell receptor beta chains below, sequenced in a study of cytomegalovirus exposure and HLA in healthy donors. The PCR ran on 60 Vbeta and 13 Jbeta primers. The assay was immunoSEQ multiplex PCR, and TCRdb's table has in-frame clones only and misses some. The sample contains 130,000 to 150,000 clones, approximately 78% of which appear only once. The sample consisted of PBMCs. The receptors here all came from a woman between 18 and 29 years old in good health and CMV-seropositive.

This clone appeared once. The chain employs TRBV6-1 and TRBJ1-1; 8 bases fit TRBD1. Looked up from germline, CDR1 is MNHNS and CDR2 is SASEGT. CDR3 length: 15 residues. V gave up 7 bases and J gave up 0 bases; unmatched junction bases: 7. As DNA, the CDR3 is TGTGCCAGCAAGTCGAGACAGGGGATGAACACTGAAGCTTTCTTT. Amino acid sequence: CASKSRQGMNTEAFF.

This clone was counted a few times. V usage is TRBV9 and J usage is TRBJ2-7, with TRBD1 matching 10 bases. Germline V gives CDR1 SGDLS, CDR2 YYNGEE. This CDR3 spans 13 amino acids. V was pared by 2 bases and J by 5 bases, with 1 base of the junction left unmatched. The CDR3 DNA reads TGTGCCAGCAGCGTTGACAGGGGGCACGAGCAGTACTTC. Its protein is CASSVDRGHEQYF.

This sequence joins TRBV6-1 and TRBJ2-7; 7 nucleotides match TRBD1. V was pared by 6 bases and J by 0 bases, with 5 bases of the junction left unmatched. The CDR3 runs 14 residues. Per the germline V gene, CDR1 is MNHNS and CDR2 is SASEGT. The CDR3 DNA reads TGTGCCAGCAGCCCCAGGGGGACCTCCTACGAGCAGTACTTC. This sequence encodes CASSPRGTSYEQYF.

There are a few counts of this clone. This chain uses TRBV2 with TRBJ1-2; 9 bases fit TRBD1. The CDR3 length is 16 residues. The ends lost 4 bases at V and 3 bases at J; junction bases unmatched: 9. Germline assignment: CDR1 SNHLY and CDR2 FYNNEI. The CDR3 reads CASSAQTGTGHYGYTF. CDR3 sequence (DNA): TGTGCCAGCAGTGCTCAAACCGGGACAGGGCACTATGGCTACACCTTC.

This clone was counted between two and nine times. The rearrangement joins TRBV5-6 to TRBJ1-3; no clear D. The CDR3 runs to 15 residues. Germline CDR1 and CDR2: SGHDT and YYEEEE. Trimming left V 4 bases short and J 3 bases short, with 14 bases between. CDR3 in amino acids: CASSLYRVFGNTIYF. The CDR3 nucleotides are TGTGCCAGCAGCCTCTACCGGGTTTTTGGAAACACCATATATTTT.

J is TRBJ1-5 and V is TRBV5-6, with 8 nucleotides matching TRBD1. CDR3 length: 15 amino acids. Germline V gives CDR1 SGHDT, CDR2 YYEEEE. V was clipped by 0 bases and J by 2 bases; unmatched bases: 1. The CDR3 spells CASSLADRGNQPQHF. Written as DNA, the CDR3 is TGTGCCAGCAGCTTGGCGGACAGGGGCAATCAGCCCCAGCATTTT.

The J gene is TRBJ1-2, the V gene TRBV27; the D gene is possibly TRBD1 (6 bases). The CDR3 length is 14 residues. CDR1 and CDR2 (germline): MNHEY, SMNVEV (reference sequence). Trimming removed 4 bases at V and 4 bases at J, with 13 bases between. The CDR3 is CASSYMGAGYGYTF. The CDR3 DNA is TGTGCCAGCAGTTATATGGGGGCTGGCTATGGCTACACCTTC.

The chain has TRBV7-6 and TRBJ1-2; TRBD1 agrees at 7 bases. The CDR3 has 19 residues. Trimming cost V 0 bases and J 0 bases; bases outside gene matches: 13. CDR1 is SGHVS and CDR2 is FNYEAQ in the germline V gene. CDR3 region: CASSLAAVDRWAPNYGYTF. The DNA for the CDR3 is TGTGCCAGCAGCTTAGCGGCGGTGGACAGGTGGGCCCCTAACTATGGCTACACCTTC.